A single T cell receptor beta chain is shown here with its context. Antigen specificity is unknown. A much larger clone differs by one base, so this may be a read error. Three rounds of nested PCR, following a modified ARM-PCR protocol, produced the TCRbeta library. TCRdb re-called the multiplex PCR reads through MiXCR, storing one row per CDR3 protein. The sample shows about 93,000 distinct CDR3 sequences, just over 65% of them seen only once. This sample's RNA came from whole unsorted tissue. This sample stems from a study of tumor and adjacent non-tumor tissue in lung cancer. The V end was cut by 7 bases, the J end by 2 bases, with 5 bases between. This CDR3 has 11 residues. Germline V gene data show CDR1 as SGHAT and CDR2 as FQNNGV. General study points: Significantly higher TCR diversity was found in tumor than normal lung.

This chain connects TRBV11-2 to TRBJ1-2, with D hard to call. The sequencing sample was made of lung tumor tissue. This TCR derives from a man between 60 and 70 years old with non-small cell lung cancer. Here the CDR3 DNA reads TGTGCCAGCAACCGAAACTATGGCTACACCTTC. This gives the protein CASNRNYGYTF.